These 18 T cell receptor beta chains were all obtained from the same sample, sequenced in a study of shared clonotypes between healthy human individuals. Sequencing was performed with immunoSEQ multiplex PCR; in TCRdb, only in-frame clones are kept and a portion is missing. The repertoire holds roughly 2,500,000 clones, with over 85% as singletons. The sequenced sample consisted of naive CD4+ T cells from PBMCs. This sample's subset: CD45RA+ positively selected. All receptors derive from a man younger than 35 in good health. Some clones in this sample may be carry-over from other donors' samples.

The CDR3 region has the DNA TGTGCCAGCAGCTTTGTAAGGCATCAATACGAGCAGTACTTC. This encodes CASSFVRHQYEQYF. The V and J genes are TRBV11-2 and TRBJ2-7; no definite D call. There are 14 residues in the CDR3. CDR1 and CDR2 from the germline V gene are SGHAT and FQNNGV. The V end lost 3 bases, the J end lost 4 bases, and 13 bases lay between the germline ends. Full variable domain (rest looked up from reference TRBV11-2 and TRBJ2-7): EAGVAQSPRYKIIEKRQSVAFWCNPISGHATLYWYQQILGQGPKLLIQFQNNGVVDDSQLPKDRFSAERLKGVDSTLKIQPAKLEDSAVYLCASSFVRHQYEQYFGPGTRLTVT.

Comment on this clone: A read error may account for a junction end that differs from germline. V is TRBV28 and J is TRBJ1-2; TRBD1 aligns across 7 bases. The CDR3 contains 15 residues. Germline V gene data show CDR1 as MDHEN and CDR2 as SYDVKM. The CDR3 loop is CASSLKETGSSGHTF. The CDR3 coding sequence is TGTGCCAGCAGTTTAAAGGAGACAGGGAGCTCTGGCCACACCTTC.

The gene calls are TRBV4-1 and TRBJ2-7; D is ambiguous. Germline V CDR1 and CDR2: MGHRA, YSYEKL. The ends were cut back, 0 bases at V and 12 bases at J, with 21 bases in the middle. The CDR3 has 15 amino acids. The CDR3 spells CASSQDPGLSGVRYF. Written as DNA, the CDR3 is TGCGCCAGCAGCCAAGACCCGGGTCTGAGTGGGGTGCGGTACTTC.

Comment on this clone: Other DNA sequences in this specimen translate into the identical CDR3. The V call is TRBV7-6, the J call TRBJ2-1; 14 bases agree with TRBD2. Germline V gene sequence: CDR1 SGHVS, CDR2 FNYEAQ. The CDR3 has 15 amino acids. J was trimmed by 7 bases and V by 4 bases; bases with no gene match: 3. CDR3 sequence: CASSSRTSGRNEQFF. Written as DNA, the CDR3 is TGTGCCAGCAGCTCAAGGACTAGCGGGAGGAATGAGCAGTTCTTC.

CDR3 nucleotide sequence: TGTGCCATCAGTGAGTGGGTAAACGGGCAGCCCCAGCATTTT. It is translated as CAISEWVNGQPQHF. This chain uses TRBV10-3 with TRBJ1-5; D gene uncertain. Germline V gene data show CDR1 as ENHRY and CDR2 as SYGVKD. With 1 base removed from V and 7 bases from J, the gap between germline ends came to 11 bases. The CDR3 totals 14 residues.

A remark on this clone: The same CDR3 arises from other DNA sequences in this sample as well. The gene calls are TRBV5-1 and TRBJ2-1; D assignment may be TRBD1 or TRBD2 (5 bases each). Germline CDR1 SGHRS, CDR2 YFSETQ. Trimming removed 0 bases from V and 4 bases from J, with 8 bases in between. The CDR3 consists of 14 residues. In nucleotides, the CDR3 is TGCGCCAGCAGCTTGGGGGACCCATACAATGAGCAGTTCTTC. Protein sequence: CASSLGDPYNEQFF.

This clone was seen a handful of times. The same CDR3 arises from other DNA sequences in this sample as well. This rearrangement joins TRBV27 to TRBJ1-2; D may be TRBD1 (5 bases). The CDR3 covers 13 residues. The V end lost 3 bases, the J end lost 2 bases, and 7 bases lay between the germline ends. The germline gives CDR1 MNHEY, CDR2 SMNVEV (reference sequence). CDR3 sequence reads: CASSFRGNYGYTF. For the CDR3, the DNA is TGTGCCAGCAGTTTTCGGGGGAACTATGGCTACACCTTC.

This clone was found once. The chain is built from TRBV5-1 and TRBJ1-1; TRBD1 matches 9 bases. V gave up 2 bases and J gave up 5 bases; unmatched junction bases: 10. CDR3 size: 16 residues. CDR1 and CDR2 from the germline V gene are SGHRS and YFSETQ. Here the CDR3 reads CASSLQGAKAWTEAFF. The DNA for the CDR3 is TGCGCCAGCAGCTTACAGGGGGCGAAAGCTTGGACTGAAGCTTTCTTT.

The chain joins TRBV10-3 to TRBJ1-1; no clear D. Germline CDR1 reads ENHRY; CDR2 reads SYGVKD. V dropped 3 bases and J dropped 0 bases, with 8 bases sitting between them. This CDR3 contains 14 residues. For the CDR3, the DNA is TGTGCCATCAGTGACGAGAAAATGAACACTGAAGCTTTCTTT. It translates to CAISDEKMNTEAFF.

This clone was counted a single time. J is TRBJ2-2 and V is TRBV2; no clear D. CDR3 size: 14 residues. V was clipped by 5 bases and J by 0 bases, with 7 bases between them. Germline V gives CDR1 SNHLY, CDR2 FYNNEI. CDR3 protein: CASSSQANTGELFF. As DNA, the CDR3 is TGTGCCAGCAGTTCACAAGCGAACACCGGGGAGCTGTTTTTT.

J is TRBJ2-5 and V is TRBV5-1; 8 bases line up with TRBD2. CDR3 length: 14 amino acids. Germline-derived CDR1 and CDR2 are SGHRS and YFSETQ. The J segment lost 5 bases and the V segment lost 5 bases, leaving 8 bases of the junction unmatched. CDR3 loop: CASRTSGSAETQYF. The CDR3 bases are TGCGCCAGCAGAACCAGCGGGAGCGCCGAGACCCAGTACTTC.

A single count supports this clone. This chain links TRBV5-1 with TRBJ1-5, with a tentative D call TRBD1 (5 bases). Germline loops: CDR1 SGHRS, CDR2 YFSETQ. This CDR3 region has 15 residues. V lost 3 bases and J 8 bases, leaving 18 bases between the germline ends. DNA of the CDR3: TGCGCCAGCAGCTACTCCGGGACCCCCGAGGAGCCCCAGCATTTT. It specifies CASSYSGTPEEPQHF.

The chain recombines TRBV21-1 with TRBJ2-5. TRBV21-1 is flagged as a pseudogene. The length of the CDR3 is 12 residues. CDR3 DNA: TGTGCCAGCAGTCCTGATGGGGAGACCCAGTACTTC. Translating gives CASSPDGETQYF.

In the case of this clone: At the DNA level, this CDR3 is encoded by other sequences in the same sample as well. The CDR3 bases are TGCGCCAGCAGCACCGGACTAGCGGGAGACTACGAGCAGTACTTC. This codes for CASSTGLAGDYEQYF. The chain recombines TRBV5-1 with TRBJ2-7; the match to TRBD2 covers 13 bases. J lost 3 bases, V lost 4 bases, and 4 bases had no gene match. Germline CDR1 SGHRS, CDR2 YFSETQ. The CDR3 sequence is 15 residues long.

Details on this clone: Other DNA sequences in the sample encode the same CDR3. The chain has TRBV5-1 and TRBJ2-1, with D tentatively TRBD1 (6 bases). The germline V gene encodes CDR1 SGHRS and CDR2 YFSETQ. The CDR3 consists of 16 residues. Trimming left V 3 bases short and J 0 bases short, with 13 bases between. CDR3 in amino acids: CASSSSAGASYNEQFF. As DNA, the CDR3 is TGCGCCAGCAGCTCCTCAGCAGGGGCCTCCTACAATGAGCAGTTCTTC.

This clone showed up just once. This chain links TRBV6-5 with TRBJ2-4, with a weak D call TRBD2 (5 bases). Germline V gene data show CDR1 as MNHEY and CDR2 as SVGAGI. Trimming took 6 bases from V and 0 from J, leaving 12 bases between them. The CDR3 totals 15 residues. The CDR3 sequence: CASSRTALAKNIQYF. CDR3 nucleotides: TGTGCCAGCAGCCGGACTGCTCTAGCCAAAAACATTCAGTACTTC.

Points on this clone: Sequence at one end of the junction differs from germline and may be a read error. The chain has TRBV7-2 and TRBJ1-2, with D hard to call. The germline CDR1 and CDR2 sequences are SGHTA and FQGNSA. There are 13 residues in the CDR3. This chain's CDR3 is CASSLENRPGCTF. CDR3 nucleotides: TGTGCCAGCAGCTTAGAGAACCGCCCTGGCTGCACCTTC.

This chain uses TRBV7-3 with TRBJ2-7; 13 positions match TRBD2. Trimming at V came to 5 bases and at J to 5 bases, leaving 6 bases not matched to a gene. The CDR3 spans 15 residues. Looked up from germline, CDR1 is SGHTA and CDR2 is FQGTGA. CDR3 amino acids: CASSDSGTSGDEQYF. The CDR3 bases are TGTGCCAGCAGCGATTCCGGGACTAGCGGGGACGAGCAGTACTTC.